Following are 28 T cell receptor beta chains from one sample sequenced in a study of CXCR3-negative and CXCR3-positive naive CD8 T cells. General study points: TRB CDR3 hydrophobicity was greater in CXCR3-positive naive cells than in CXCR3-negative naive cells.

No antigens are known for them. In preparing the TRB cDNA libraries, 5' RACE with UMI labels was used. Using the 5' RACE reads, TCRdb records one entry per CDR3 protein without DNA. The sample has around 60,000 distinct CDR3 sequences; the top ten hold approximately 0.8%. Sequences were obtained from naive CXCR3+ CD8+ T cells from blood. This sample's subset: CD45RO-CCR7+CD27+CD95- naive CD8+ T cells expressing CXCR3 (TNR3+). All receptors derive from a human donor in good health. Some clones in this sample may be carry-over from other donors' samples.

The gene calls are TRBV20-1 and TRBJ2-3; lacking DNA, the TRBD1 call made by TCRdb goes unchecked. Germline-derived CDR1 and CDR2 are DFQATT and SNEGSKA (reference sequence). The CDR3 totals 14 residues. The CDR3 here is CSATDSVGTDTQYF.

The V and J genes are TRBV29-1 and TRBJ2-1. Germline V CDR1 and CDR2: SQVTM, ANQGSEA. This CDR3 has 13 residues. The CDR3 is CSVTAVDIGEQFF.

The genes are TRBV4-3 and TRBJ2-5; the D call of TRBD1 rests on TCRdb alone, since no DNA is present to check it. Germline V gives CDR1 LGHNA, CDR2 YSLEER. This CDR3 has 14 amino acids. The CDR3 region is CASSRDREEETQYF.

The chain combines TRBV28 with TRBJ2-3; TCRdb designates TRBD2, a call that cannot be tested without DNA. Per germline, CDR1 MDHEN and CDR2 SYDVKM. This CDR3 region has 17 residues. The CDR3 sequence: CASSPMTSGGGTDTQYF.

V gene TRBV9 combines with J gene TRBJ1-5; lacking DNA, the TRBD1 call made by TCRdb goes unchecked. Germline loops: CDR1 SGDLS, CDR2 YYNGEE. The CDR3 is made up of 12 amino acids. The CDR3 spells CASSAGDQPQHF.

This rearrangement joins TRBV5-1 to TRBJ1-3; as DNA is missing, the TRBD1 call by TCRdb cannot be tested. The CDR3 consists of 14 residues. CDR1 and CDR2 (germline): SGHRS, YFSETQ. The CDR3 reads CASTRYGVGKTIYF.

This rearrangement joins TRBV27 to TRBJ1-1; the TCRdb call, TRBD1, lacks DNA for checking. This CDR3 is built from 16 residues. Looked up from germline, CDR1 is MNHEY and CDR2 is SMNVEV (reference sequence). CDR3 in amino acids: CASSRTGGIGNTEAFF.

CDR3 sequence: CASSALGGGSYNEQFF. This chain connects TRBV7-3 to TRBJ2-1; TCRdb designates TRBD2, a call that cannot be tested without DNA. Germline CDR1 reads SGHTA; CDR2 reads FQGTGA. The CDR3 is made up of 16 amino acids.

The chain recombines TRBV6-5 with TRBJ2-2; TCRdb calls TRBD1, which cannot be checked without DNA. The CDR3 spans 16 residues. Germline CDR1 and CDR2: MNHEY and SVGAGI. The CDR3 loop is CASSYSGQGNTGELFF.

This rearrangement joins TRBV7-9 to TRBJ2-3; TCRdb's assignment of TRBD1 cannot be checked, as there is no DNA. The CDR3 is 14 amino acids. Germline CDR1 is SEHNR and CDR2 is FQNEAQ (reference sequence). The CDR3 region is CASSFTGGTDTQYF.

The J gene is TRBJ1-2, the V gene TRBV12-3 or TRBV12-4; with no DNA, the TCRdb D assignment of TRBD1 cannot be verified. The CDR3 consists of 14 residues. CDR3 in amino acids: CASSLTGSAYGYTF.

This chain uses TRBV29-1 with TRBJ1-4. This CDR3 is 13 amino acids long. The germline CDR1 and CDR2 sequences are SQVTM and ANQGSEA. This chain's CDR3 is CSVVPGLSEKLFF.

The chain couples TRBV4-3 to TRBJ1-1; as DNA is missing, the TRBD1 call by TCRdb cannot be tested. Looked up from germline, CDR1 is LGHNA and CDR2 is YSLEER. There are 15 residues in the CDR3. Here the CDR3 reads CASNLDAGVNTEAFF.

The gene calls are TRBV6-6 and TRBJ2-1. Germline loops: CDR1 MNHNY, CDR2 SVGAGI (reference sequence). This CDR3 spans 11 amino acids. The CDR3 loop is CASEGRSEQFF.

This chain joins TRBV4-2 and TRBJ2-5. This CDR3 has 13 residues. CDR1 and CDR2 from the germline V gene are LGHNA and YNFKEQ. CDR3 sequence: CASSFRTEETQYF.

This chain connects TRBV20-1 to TRBJ2-5; TCRdb designates TRBD2, a call that cannot be tested without DNA. This CDR3 has 16 residues. Germline V gives CDR1 DFQATT, CDR2 SNEGSKA (reference sequence). This CDR3 is CSARGVAGDLQETQYF.

J is TRBJ1-5 and V is TRBV19; checking the TCRdb D call of TRBD1 is not possible without DNA. The CDR3 is made up of 14 amino acids. Per the germline V gene, CDR1 is LNHDA and CDR2 is SQIVND (reference sequence). The CDR3 loop reads CASSHTGGVMPQHF. Based on the CDR3 plus reference TRBV19 and TRBJ1-5, the full variable domain is DGGITQSPKYLFRKEGQNVTLSCEQNLNHDAMYWYRQDPGQGLRLIYYSQIVNDFQKGDIAEGYSVSREKKESFPLTVTSAQKNPTAFYLCASSHTGGVMPQHFGDGTRLSIL.

The chain uses TRBV20-1 and TRBJ2-7; without DNA, the TCRdb call of TRBD1 cannot be checked. From germline, CDR1 is DFQATT and CDR2 SNEGSKA (reference sequence). This CDR3 contains 13 residues. CDR3 residues: CSARQGVSYEQYF.

CDR3 amino acids: CASSLSGGPGDEQFF. The V call is TRBV27, the J call TRBJ2-1; TCRdb selects TRBD1, and the lack of DNA leaves this call unchecked. CDR1 and CDR2 from the germline V gene are MNHEY and SMNVEV (reference sequence). This CDR3 has 15 residues.

The chain combines TRBV2 with TRBJ1-1. The CDR3 runs to 13 residues. Germline V gene sequence: CDR1 SNHLY, CDR2 FYNNEI. Here the CDR3 reads CASSDPTDTEAFF.

The chain couples TRBV11-3 to TRBJ2-7. Germline-derived CDR1 and CDR2 are SGHNT and YENEEA. The CDR3 runs to 14 residues. The CDR3 reads CASSSRSSGYEQYF.

The chain has TRBV7-9 and TRBJ2-7; with no DNA, the TCRdb D assignment of TRBD1 cannot be verified. This CDR3 is built from 14 residues. Germline V CDR1 and CDR2: SEHNR, FQNEAQ (reference sequence). CDR3 in amino acids: CASSRPRSNYEQYF.

This chain uses TRBV3-1 with TRBJ1-1; the TCRdb call, TRBD1, lacks DNA for checking. The germline gives CDR1 LGHDT, CDR2 YNNKEL (reference sequence). This CDR3 contains 17 residues. CDR3 sequence reads: CASSPRDRGPVNTEAFF.

The CDR3: CASSLSSAGRLVSTQYF. The chain recombines TRBV7-9 with TRBJ2-5; no DNA is available, so the TRBD1 call from TCRdb remains unchecked. The CDR3 loop spans 17 amino acids. CDR1 is SEHNR and CDR2 is FQNEAQ in the germline V gene (reference sequence).

The chain couples TRBV28 to TRBJ2-7; TCRdb lists TRBD1, though no DNA is available to test this call. The V gene's germline CDR1 is MDHEN and CDR2 SYDVKM. This CDR3 spans 14 amino acids. CDR3 amino acids: CASRDSGIQYEQYF.

CDR3 region: CASSHLGWAETQYF. This chain connects TRBV6-2 or TRBV6-3 to TRBJ2-5; there is no DNA to check the TCRdb D call of TRBD1. The germline gives CDR1 MNHEY, CDR2 SVGEGT. The CDR3 is made up of 14 amino acids.

This chain uses TRBV12-3 or TRBV12-4 with TRBJ2-7; the D call from TCRdb, TRBD1, cannot be confirmed without DNA. The CDR3 runs 15 residues. The CDR3 protein is CASSLGAGGYYEQYF.

The chain combines TRBV11-3 with TRBJ2-4; TCRdb picks TRBD1, but there is no DNA to check that call. The CDR3 is made up of 16 amino acids. Germline-derived CDR1 and CDR2 are SGHNT and YENEEA. This CDR3 is CASSSTDSSSKNIQYF.